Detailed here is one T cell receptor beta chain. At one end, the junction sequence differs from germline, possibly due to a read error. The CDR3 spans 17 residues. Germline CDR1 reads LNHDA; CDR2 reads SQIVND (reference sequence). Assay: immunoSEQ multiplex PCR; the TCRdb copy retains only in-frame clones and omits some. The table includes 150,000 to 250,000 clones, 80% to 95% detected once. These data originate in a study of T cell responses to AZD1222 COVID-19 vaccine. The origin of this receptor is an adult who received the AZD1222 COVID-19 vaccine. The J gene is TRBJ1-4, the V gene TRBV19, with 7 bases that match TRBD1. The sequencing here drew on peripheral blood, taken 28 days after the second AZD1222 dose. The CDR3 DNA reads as TGTGCCACTAGTAGGGACAGAACCTACGGAACTAATGAAAAACTGTTTTTT. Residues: CATSRDRTYGTNEKLFF.